A single sample is the source of the 17 T cell receptor beta chains below, sequenced in a study of spatial heterogeneity in lung cancer. Time point given: sample taken at primary tumor resection. TCRs were sequenced from unsorted whole RNA of tumor, nontumor lung or PBMC. TCRdb itself ran the 5' RACE reads through MiXCR, one entry per CDR3 protein. The top ten hold approximately 20% of the sample, which has thousands of distinct CDR3 sequences, around 19% seen once. The source was normal lung tissue next to the tumor, collected at surgery. These TCRs come from a male donor with early-stage non-small cell lung cancer.

By share, this clonotype ranks as medium-sized (0.01 to 0.1%). As an off-target read in a library built for alpha chains, this beta chain has a frequency of little significance. The J gene is TRBJ1-1, the V gene TRBV6-6, with a tentative D call TRBD1 (6 bases). Looked up from germline, CDR1 is MNHNY and CDR2 is SVGAGI (reference sequence). CDR3 length: 14 residues. Trimming shortened V by 4 bases and J by 3 bases, and 12 bases separated the two germline ends. CDR3 sequence reads: CASSSTGHYTEAFF. For the CDR3, the DNA is TGTGCCAGCAGTTCAACAGGGCACTACACTGAAGCTTTCTTT.

This clonotype is classed as medium-sized. This beta chain came through as a stray read in a library set up for alpha chains, and its size says little. The chain's CDR3 is CASSQDAVAGELFF. CDR3 DNA: TGTGCCAGCAGCCAAGATGCCGTAGCCGGGGAGCTGTTTTTT. The chain joins TRBV3-1 to TRBJ2-2; D is unclear. The CDR3 covers 14 residues. V gave up 0 bases and J gave up 6 bases, with 8 bases separating them. The germline gives CDR1 LGHDT, CDR2 YNNKEL (reference sequence).

This clonotype appeared many times. Being off target in a library aimed at alpha chains, this beta chain has a size of little meaning. This sequence joins TRBV20-1 and TRBJ1-5, with TRBD1 as a possible D gene (5 bases). This CDR3 has 15 residues. Germline CDR1 is DFQATT and CDR2 is SNEGSKA (reference sequence). Trimming shortened V by 0 bases and J by 4 bases, and 13 bases separated the two germline ends. The CDR3 is CSARDWGPLNQPQHF. The CDR3 DNA reads TGCAGTGCTAGAGATTGGGGACCCCTGAATCAGCCCCAGCATTTT.

A few counts support this clonotype. This beta chain is a stray sequence in a library constructed for alpha chains; its clone size is not meaningful. The V gene is TRBV6-5, the J gene TRBJ2-3; a weak D match, TRBD2 (6 bases). V gave up 6 bases and J gave up 1 base, with 17 bases separating them. Looked up from germline, CDR1 is MNHEY and CDR2 is SVGAGI. The CDR3 is 16 amino acids. The CDR3 nucleotides are TGTGCCAGCAGCCGGGGGTCGGGACTGGGCACAGATACGCAGTATTTT. This encodes CASSRGSGLGTDTQYF.

Comment on this clonotype: Found in a library prepared for alpha chains, this beta chain is an off-target read, and its abundance has little meaning. V and J are TRBV20-1 and TRBJ2-2; D not certain. The V and J ends lost 3 bases and 0 bases respectively, with 8 bases between them. Germline V CDR1 and CDR2: DFQATT, SNEGSKA (reference sequence). CDR3 length equals 14 residues. CDR3 coding DNA: TGCAGTGCTAGCTCTCAGCCGAACACCGGGGAGCTGTTTTTT. It encodes CSASSQPNTGELFF.

This clonotype is categorized as medium-sized. As an off-target read in a library built for alpha chains, this beta chain has a frequency of little significance. The V gene is TRBV29-1, the J gene TRBJ2-7; the D call may be TRBD1 or TRBD2 (5 bases each). V lost 6 bases, J lost 6 bases, and 15 bases lay in between. The length of the CDR3 is 12 residues. In germline, CDR1 is SQVTM, CDR2 ANQGSEA. CDR3 sequence (DNA): TGCAGCGTCAGAGGTGCTGGGGGCGAGCAGTACTTC. Encoded protein: CSVRGAGGEQYF.

This clonotype was observed at least ten times. This beta chain represents an off-target read in a library built for alpha chains; its size is of limited meaning. The chain is built from TRBV3-1 and TRBJ2-7; weak D call: TRBD2 (6 bases). V was pared by 0 bases and J by 7 bases, with 16 bases between. The CDR3 runs to 15 residues. Germline V gives CDR1 LGHDT, CDR2 YNNKEL (reference sequence). As DNA, the CDR3 is TGTGCCAGCAGCCAAGATTTCCAGGAGGAGGGGGAGCAGTACTTC. Translation gives CASSQDFQEEGEQYF.

Relative to its sample, this clonotype is medium-sized (0.01 to 0.1%). This beta chain slipped into a library made for alpha chains as a stray read, so its size is not meaningful. The chain combines TRBV10-2 with TRBJ2-5; 9 bases map to TRBD2. The CDR3 length is 18 residues. Germline CDR1 reads WSHSY; CDR2 reads SAAADI. V lost 4 bases to trimming and J lost 5 bases; unmatched junction nucleotides: 17. In DNA, the CDR3 is TGCGCCAGCAGTGCCTCGACCGTCGGCGGGGGGGCGAGGGAGACCCAGTACTTC. Translation: CASSASTVGGGARETQYF.

This clonotype was observed many times. Because this beta chain is a stray read in a library intended to capture alpha chains, its abundance should not be given much weight. The chain joins TRBV4-2 to TRBJ1-1, with a weak D call TRBD1 (6 bases). CDR3 length: 16 amino acids. V lost 0 bases and J lost 6, with 17 bases in between. Germline CDR1 LGHNA, CDR2 YNFKEQ. CDR3 amino acids: CASSQDQFVGGAEAFF. DNA for the CDR3: TGTGCCAGCAGCCAAGATCAGTTTGTGGGGGGCGCTGAAGCTTTCTTT.

This clonotype was observed many times. In a library made to pick up alpha chains, this beta chain is a stray read with a size that means little. J is TRBJ2-7 and V is TRBV12-3 or TRBV12-4; TRBD2 might be the D (6 bases). Trimming shortened V by 2 bases and J by 3 bases, and 14 bases separated the two germline ends. The CDR3 consists of 15 residues. The CDR3 bases are TGTGCCAGCAGTTTAAAGGGAGAGGGAGGCTACGAGCAGTACTTC. Encoded protein: CASSLKGEGGYEQYF.

This clonotype was recorded once. Being off target in a library aimed at alpha chains, this beta chain has a size of little meaning. V gene TRBV3-1 combines with J gene TRBJ2-7; 7 bases align to TRBD1. In germline, CDR1 is LGHDT, CDR2 YNNKEL (reference sequence). Trimming at V came to 1 base and at J to 6 bases, leaving 9 bases not matched to a gene. The CDR3 has 15 residues. The CDR3 coding sequence is TGTGCCAGCAGCCAAGTGTCGGGACAGAGCGTCGAGCAGTACTTC. Its translation: CASSQVSGQSVEQYF.

This clonotype turned up a few times. A library made for alpha chains picked up this beta chain off target, so its size means little. The rearrangement uses TRBV29-1 and TRBJ2-1; D is perhaps TRBD2 (5 bases). The germline V gene has CDR1 SQVTM and CDR2 ANQGSEA. CDR3 length: 14 residues. With 1 base removed from V and 0 bases from J, the gap between germline ends came to 7 bases. DNA of the CDR3: TGCAGCGTTGAAGTTGGGAGCTCCTACAATGAGCAGTTCTTC. Translated, it gives CSVEVGSSYNEQFF.

This clonotype was seen a few times. This beta chain was picked up by a library intended for alpha chains and is off target, so its count carries little meaning. The rearrangement uses TRBV29-1 and TRBJ2-5; no firm D call. Germline V CDR1 and CDR2: SQVTM, ANQGSEA. This CDR3 contains 13 residues. The ends were cut back, 0 bases at V and 5 bases at J, with 10 bases in the middle. Here the CDR3 reads CSVEEVYRETQYF. The CDR3, as DNA: TGCAGCGTTGAAGAAGTATATCGGGAGACCCAGTACTTC.

This clonotype is medium-sized by share. Because this beta chain is a stray read in a library intended to capture alpha chains, its abundance should not be given much weight. V and J are TRBV20-1 and TRBJ2-1; D not resolved. The V end was cut by 7 bases, the J end by 0 bases, with 10 bases between. Germline V gene sequence: CDR1 DFQATT, CDR2 SNEGSKA (reference sequence). This CDR3 has 13 amino acids. CDR3 nucleotide sequence: TGCAGTGGCCTCCCCTCCTCCTACAATGAGCAGTTCTTC. This translates into CSGLPSSYNEQFF.

This clonotype is labeled medium-sized (0.01 to 0.1%). The library was prepared for alpha chains; this beta chain is a stray read, so its frequency means little. The chain combines TRBV19 with TRBJ1-5; no reliable D call. The V gene lost 4 bases and the J gene lost 7 bases, with 20 bases spanning the gap. Germline CDR1 and CDR2: LNHDA and SQIVND (reference sequence). This CDR3 is 16 amino acids long. The DNA for the CDR3 is TGTGCCAGTAGTAAGATGCCGGACTCCCAAGGGCAGCCCCAGCATTTT. This translates into CASSKMPDSQGQPQHF. Looking up the rest from reference TRBV19 and TRBJ1-5 gives the full variable domain: DGGITQSPKYLFRKEGQNVTLSCEQNLNHDAMYWYRQDPGQGLRLIYYSQIVNDFQKGDIAEGYSVSREKKESFPLTVTSAQKNPTAFYLCASSKMPDSQGQPQHFGDGTRLSIL.

This clonotype was detected many times. This beta chain lies outside the target of a library built for alpha chains; its clone size means little. V gene TRBV6-5 combines with J gene TRBJ2-1; the match to TRBD1 covers 10 bases. The CDR3 length is 14 residues. V was pared by 6 bases and J by 9 bases, with 8 bases of the junction left unmatched. Germline CDR1 is MNHEY and CDR2 is SVGAGI. CDR3 loop: CASSTGTGVGEQFF. The CDR3 nucleotides are TGTGCCAGCAGCACGGGGACAGGGGTTGGTGAGCAGTTCTTC.

This clonotype was seen at least ten times. This beta chain is a stray read from a library made for alpha chains; its abundance is not meaningful. The gene calls are TRBV28 and TRBJ2-1, with D unresolved. The ends were cut back, 4 bases at V and 7 bases at J, with 20 bases in the middle. The CDR3 has 16 amino acids. CDR1 and CDR2 (germline): MDHEN, SYDVKM. CDR3 amino acids: CASSSQKGRSENEQFF. The CDR3 DNA reads as TGTGCCAGCAGTTCTCAAAAGGGTAGGAGTGAAAATGAGCAGTTCTTC.